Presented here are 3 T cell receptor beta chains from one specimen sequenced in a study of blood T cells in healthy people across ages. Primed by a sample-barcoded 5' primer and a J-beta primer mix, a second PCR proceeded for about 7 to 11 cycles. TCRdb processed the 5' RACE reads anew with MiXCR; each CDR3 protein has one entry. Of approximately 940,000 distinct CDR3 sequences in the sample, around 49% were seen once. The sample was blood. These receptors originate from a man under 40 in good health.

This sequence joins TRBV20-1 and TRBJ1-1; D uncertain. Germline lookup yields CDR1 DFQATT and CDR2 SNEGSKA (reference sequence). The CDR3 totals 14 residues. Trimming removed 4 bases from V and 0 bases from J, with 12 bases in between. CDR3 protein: CSAIKTGMNTEAFF. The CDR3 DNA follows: TGCAGTGCTATAAAGACCGGCATGAACACTGAAGCTTTCTTT.

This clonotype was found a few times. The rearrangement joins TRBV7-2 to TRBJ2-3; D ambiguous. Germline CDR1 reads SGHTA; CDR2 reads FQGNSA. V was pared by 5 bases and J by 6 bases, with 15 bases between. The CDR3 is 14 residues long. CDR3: CASSNRSLGDTQYF. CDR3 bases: TGTGCCAGCAGCAACAGATCTCTAGGTGATACGCAGTATTTT.

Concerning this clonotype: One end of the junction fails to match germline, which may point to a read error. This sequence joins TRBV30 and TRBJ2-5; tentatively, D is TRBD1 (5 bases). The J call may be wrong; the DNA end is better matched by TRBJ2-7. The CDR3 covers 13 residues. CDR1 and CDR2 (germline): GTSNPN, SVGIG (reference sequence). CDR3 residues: CTWSVGDPYEQYF. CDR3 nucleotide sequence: TGTACCTGGAGTGTAGGGGATCCCTACGAGCAGTACTTC.